These 13 T cell receptor beta chains were all obtained from the same sample, sequenced in a study of technical replicates of blood from a handful of donors. Measured with immunoSEQ multiplex PCR; TCRdb has only the in-frame clones, and not every one. This table has approximately 75,000 clones, 97% appearing once. Sequencing input: T cells isolated from PBMCs. Receptors originate from a human donor in good health.

J is TRBJ2-3 and V is TRBV5-4, with 9 bases lining up with TRBD2. The CDR3 runs to 16 residues. Germline CDR1 SGHNT, CDR2 YYREEE (reference sequence). With 5 bases clipped from V and 2 bases from J, the junction kept 9 bases outside the gene matches. CDR3 sequence: CASSNPAGGPTDTQYF. The CDR3 DNA sequence: TGTGCCAGCAGTAATCCAGCGGGAGGCCCCACAGATACGCAGTATTTT.

The chain has TRBV5-1 and TRBJ2-1, with D perhaps matching TRBD1 (8 bases). Trimming left V 8 bases short and J 6 bases short, with 15 bases between. The CDR3 contains 13 residues. Looked up from germline, CDR1 is SGHRS and CDR2 is YFSETQ. The CDR3 here is CASGQGGVNEQFF. For the CDR3, the DNA is TGCGCCAGTGGACAGGGAGGGGTCAATGAGCAGTTCTTC.

The gene calls are TRBV6-1 and TRBJ2-7; TRBD1 matches 8 bases. The germline CDR1 and CDR2 sequences are MNHNS and SASEGT. The trim removed 7 bases at V and 6 bases at J, leaving 8 bases unmatched. The CDR3 consists of 13 residues. The CDR3 region is CASTGQGLREQYF. CDR3 coding DNA: TGTGCCAGCACAGGACAGGGATTACGCGAGCAGTACTTC.

This clone appeared once. CDR3 nucleotide sequence: TGTGCCAGCAGCGTTACCTCCCTCGCGGTCATGGTTGATACGCAGTATTTT. Amino acid sequence: CASSVTSLAVMVDTQYF. This chain connects TRBV9 to TRBJ2-3, with unresolved D. With 2 bases removed from V and 6 bases from J, the gap between germline ends came to 22 bases. Germline-derived CDR1 and CDR2 are SGDLS and YYNGEE. There are 17 residues in the CDR3.

The chain uses TRBV10-1 and TRBJ2-7; 7 nucleotides line up with TRBD1. The trim removed 2 bases at V and 2 bases at J, leaving 3 bases unmatched. In germline, CDR1 is WNHNN, CDR2 SYGVQD (reference sequence). The CDR3 runs 14 residues. The CDR3 loop is CASSEAGGTYEQYF. The CDR3 nucleotides are TGCGCCAGCAGTGAGGCAGGGGGAACCTACGAGCAGTACTTC.

The chain uses TRBV2 and TRBJ2-7, with D perhaps matching TRBD2 (6 bases). This CDR3 has 13 amino acids. The germline V gene encodes CDR1 SNHLY and CDR2 FYNNEI. The V end was cut by 6 bases, the J end by 4 bases, with 13 bases between. The CDR3 reads CASSSRERYEQYF. CDR3 DNA sequence: TGTGCCAGCAGCTCTCGGGAGAGGTACGAGCAGTACTTC. The variable domain in full, completed from reference TRBV2 and TRBJ2-7, reads EPEVTQTPSHQVTQMGQEVILRCVPISNHLYFYWYRQILGQKVEFLVSFYNNEISEKSEIFDDQFSVERPDGSNFTLKIRSTKLEDSAMYFCASSSRERYEQYFGPGTRLTVT.

The chain links TRBV19 to TRBJ1-2; 10 bases align to TRBD1. Trimming removed 2 bases from V and 3 bases from J; junction bases left unmatched: 9. Germline V gene sequence: CDR1 LNHDA, CDR2 SQIVND (reference sequence). The length of the CDR3 is 17 residues. CDR3 protein: CASSIIQDRGLDYGYTF. In DNA, the CDR3 is TGTGCCAGTAGTATAATCCAGGACAGGGGGTTGGACTATGGCTACACCTTC.

The J gene is TRBJ1-1, the V gene TRBV11-2; D not resolved. Germline CDR1 and CDR2: SGHAT and FQNNGV. Trimming pared 3 bases from V and 2 bases from J, leaving 7 bases between. The length of the CDR3 is 13 residues. The CDR3 DNA follows: TGTGCCAGCAGCTTGACATTTAACACTGAAGCTTTCTTT. It translates to CASSLTFNTEAFF.

The chain couples TRBV5-1 to TRBJ1-4; 7 positions agree with TRBD1. The CDR3 consists of 15 residues. The J segment lost 6 bases and the V segment lost 3 bases, leaving 8 bases of the junction unmatched. CDR1 and CDR2 (germline): SGHRS, YFSETQ. The CDR3 loop is CASSSKGGSDEKLFF. CDR3 nucleotides: TGCGCCAGCAGCTCAAAAGGGGGCTCAGATGAAAAACTGTTTTTT.

The gene calls are TRBV14 and TRBJ2-7, with unresolved D. Germline V gene sequence: CDR1 SGHDN, CDR2 FVKESK. V lost 0 bases and J lost 6, with 9 bases in between. The CDR3 is 13 residues long. The CDR3 spells CASSQDPSSEQYF. The CDR3 region has the DNA TGTGCCAGCAGCCAAGATCCCAGTTCCGAGCAGTACTTC.

V and J are TRBV5-1 and TRBJ1-6; 7 positions agree with TRBD1. CDR1 SGHRS and CDR2 YFSETQ come from the germline V gene. With 4 bases clipped from V and 2 bases from J, the junction kept 9 bases outside the gene matches. The CDR3 sequence is 17 residues long. The CDR3 is CASSGGGAGAYNSPLHF. The CDR3 region has the DNA TGCGCCAGCAGCGGAGGGGGCGCGGGCGCCTATAATTCACCCCTCCACTTT.

This chain links TRBV4-1 with TRBJ1-1; 7 bases are a match to TRBD1. The CDR3 is made up of 16 amino acids. Trimming cost V 4 bases and J 0 bases; bases outside gene matches: 8. Germline loops: CDR1 MGHRA, CDR2 YSYEKL. As DNA, the CDR3 is TGCGCCAGCAGCCGACACCAGGACAGGCTGAACACTGAAGCTTTCTTT. Its translation: CASSRHQDRLNTEAFF.

The sample holds one count of this clone. This chain links TRBV11-3 with TRBJ2-3, with 13 bases lining up with TRBD2. Germline lookup yields CDR1 SGHNT and CDR2 YENEEA. The CDR3 sequence is 20 residues long. The junction had 12 bases not matched to a gene; V was cut back by 1 base and J by 2 bases. The CDR3 sequence is CASSLGRGTSGERNTDTQYF. The CDR3 region has the DNA TGTGCCAGCAGCTTAGGGCGGGGGACTAGCGGGGAGCGAAACACAGATACGCAGTATTTT.